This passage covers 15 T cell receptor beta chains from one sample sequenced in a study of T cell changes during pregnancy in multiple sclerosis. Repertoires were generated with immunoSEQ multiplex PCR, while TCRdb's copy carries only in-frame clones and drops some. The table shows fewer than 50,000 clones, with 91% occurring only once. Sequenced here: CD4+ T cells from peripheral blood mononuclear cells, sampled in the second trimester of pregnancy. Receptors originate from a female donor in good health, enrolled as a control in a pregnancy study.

The CDR3: CASSAGRSADTQYF. Here the CDR3 DNA reads TGTGCCAGCAGCGCGGGCAGATCAGCAGATACGCAGTATTTT. This chain joins TRBV7-2 and TRBJ2-3; D perhaps matches TRBD2 (5 bases). This CDR3 is 14 amino acids long. Germline CDR1 and CDR2: SGHTA and FQGNSA. V dropped 5 bases and J dropped 4 bases, with 13 bases sitting between them.

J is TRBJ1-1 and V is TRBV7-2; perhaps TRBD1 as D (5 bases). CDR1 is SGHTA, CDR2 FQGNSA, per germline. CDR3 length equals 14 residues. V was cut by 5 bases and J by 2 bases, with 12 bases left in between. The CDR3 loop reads CASSPSGGNTEAFF. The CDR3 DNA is TGTGCCAGCAGCCCGAGCGGGGGAAACACTGAAGCTTTCTTT.

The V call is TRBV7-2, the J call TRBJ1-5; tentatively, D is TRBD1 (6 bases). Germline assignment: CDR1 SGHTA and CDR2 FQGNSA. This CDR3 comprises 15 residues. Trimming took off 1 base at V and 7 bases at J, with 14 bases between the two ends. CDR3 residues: CASSLVTGKSQPQHF. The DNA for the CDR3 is TGTGCCAGCAGCTTAGTAACAGGGAAAAGCCAGCCCCAGCATTTT.

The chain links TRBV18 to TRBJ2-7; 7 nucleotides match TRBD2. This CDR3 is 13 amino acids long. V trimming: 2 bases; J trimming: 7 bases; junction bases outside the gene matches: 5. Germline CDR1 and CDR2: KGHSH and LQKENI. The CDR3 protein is CASSPVLALEQYF. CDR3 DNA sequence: TGTGCCAGCTCACCAGTACTAGCGTTAGAGCAGTACTTC.

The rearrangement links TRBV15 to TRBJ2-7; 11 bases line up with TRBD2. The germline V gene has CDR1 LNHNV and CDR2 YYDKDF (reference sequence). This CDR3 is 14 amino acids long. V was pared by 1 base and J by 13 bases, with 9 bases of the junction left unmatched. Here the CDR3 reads CATSRGEGTSGRYF. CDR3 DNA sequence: TGTGCCACCAGCAGAGGGGAGGGGACTAGCGGCCGATACTTC.

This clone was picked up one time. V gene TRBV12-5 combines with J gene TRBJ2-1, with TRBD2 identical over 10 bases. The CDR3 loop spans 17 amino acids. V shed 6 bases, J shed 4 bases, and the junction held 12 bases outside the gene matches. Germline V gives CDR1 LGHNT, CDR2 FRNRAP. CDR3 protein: CASGPDDLAGGYNEQFF. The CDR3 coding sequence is TGTGCTAGTGGCCCCGATGATTTAGCGGGGGGTTACAATGAGCAGTTCTTC.

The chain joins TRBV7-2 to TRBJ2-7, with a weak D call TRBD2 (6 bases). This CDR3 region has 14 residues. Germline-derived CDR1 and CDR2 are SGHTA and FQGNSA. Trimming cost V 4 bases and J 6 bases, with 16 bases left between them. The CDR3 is CASSSDGGAGEQYF. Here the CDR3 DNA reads TGTGCCAGCAGCTCCGACGGGGGTGCGGGCGAGCAGTACTTC.

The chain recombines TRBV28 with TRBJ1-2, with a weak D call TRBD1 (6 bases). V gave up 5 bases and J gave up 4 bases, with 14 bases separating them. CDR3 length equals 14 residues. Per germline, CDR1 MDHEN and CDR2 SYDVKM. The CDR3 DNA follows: TGTGCCAGCAGTACAGGGTTGGTTGGCTATGGCTACACCTTC. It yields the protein CASSTGLVGYGYTF.

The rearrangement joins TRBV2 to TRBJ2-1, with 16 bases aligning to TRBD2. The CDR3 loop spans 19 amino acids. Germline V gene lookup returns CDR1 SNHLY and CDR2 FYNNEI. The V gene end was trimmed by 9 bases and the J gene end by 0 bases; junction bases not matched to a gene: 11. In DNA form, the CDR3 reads TGTGCCAGTATTGGGCCGGGACTAGCGGGGGGGAGCTCCTACAATGAGCAGTTCTTC. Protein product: CASIGPGLAGGSSYNEQFF.

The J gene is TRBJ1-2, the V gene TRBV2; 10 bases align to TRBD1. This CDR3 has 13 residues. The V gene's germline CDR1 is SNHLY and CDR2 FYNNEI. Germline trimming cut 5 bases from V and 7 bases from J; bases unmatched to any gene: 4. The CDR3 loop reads CASSKGQGFGYTF. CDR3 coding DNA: TGTGCCAGCAGTAAGGGACAGGGGTTTGGCTACACCTTC.

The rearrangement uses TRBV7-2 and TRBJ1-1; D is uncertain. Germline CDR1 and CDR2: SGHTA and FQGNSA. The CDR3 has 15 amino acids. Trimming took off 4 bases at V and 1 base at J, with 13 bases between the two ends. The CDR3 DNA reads TGTGCCAGCAGCTACTCCTTGGTCGGGAACACTGAAGCTTTCTTT. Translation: CASSYSLVGNTEAFF.

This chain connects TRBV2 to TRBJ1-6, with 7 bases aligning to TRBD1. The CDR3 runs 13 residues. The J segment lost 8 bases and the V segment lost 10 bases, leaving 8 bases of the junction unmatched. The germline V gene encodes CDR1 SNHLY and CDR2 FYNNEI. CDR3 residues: CAIADRRDSPLHF. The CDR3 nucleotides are TGTGCCATCGCGGACAGGAGGGATTCACCCCTCCACTTT.

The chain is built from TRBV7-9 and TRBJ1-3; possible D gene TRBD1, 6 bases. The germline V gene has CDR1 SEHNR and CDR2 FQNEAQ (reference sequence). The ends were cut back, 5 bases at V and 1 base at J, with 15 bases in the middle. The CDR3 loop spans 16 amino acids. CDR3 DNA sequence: TGTGCCAGCAGCCATCTAAAGGGGGTGTCTGGAAACACCATATATTTT. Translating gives CASSHLKGVSGNTIYF.

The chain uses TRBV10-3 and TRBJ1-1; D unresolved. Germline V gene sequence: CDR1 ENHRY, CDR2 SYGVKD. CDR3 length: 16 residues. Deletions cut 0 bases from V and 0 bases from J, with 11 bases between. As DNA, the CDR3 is TGTGCCATCAGTGAGTCGGCAAATTACCTGAACACTGAAGCTTTCTTT. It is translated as CAISESANYLNTEAFF.

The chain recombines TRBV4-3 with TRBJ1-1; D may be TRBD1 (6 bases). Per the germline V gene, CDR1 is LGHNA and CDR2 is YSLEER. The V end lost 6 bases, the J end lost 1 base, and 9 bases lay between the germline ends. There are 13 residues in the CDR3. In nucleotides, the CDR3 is TGCGCCAGCAGGGGACAAAAGAACACTGAAGCTTTCTTT. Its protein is CASRGQKNTEAFF.